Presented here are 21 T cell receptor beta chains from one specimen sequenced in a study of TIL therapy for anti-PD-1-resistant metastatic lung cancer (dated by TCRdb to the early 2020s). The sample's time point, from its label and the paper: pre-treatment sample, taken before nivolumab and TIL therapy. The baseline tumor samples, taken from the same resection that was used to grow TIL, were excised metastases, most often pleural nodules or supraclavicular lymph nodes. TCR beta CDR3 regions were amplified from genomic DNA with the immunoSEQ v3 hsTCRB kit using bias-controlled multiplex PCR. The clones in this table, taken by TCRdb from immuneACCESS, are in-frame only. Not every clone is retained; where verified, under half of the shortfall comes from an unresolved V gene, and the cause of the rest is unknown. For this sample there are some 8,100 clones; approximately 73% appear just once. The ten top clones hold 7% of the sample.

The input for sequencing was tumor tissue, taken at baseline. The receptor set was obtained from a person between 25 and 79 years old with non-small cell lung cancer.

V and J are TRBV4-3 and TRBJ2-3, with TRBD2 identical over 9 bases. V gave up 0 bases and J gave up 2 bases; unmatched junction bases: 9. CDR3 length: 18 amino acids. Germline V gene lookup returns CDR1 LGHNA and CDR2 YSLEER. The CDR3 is CASSQEGLAGGTTDTQYF. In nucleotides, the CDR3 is TGCGCCAGCAGCCAAGAAGGCCTCGCGGGGGGGACCACAGATACGCAGTATTTT.

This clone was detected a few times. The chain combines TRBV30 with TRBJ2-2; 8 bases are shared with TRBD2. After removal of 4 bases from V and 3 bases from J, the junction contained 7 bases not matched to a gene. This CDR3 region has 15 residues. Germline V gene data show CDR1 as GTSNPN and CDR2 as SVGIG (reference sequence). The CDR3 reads CAWISGKRDTGELFF. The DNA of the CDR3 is TGTGCCTGGATTAGCGGGAAGCGGGACACCGGGGAGCTGTTTTTT.

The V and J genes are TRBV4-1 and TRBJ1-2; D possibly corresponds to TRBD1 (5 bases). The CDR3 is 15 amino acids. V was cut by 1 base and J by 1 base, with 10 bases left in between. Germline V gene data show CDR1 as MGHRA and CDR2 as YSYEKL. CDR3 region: CASSQGAGINYGYTF. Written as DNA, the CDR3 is TGCGCCAGCAGCCAAGGGGCAGGGATTAACTATGGCTACACCTTC.

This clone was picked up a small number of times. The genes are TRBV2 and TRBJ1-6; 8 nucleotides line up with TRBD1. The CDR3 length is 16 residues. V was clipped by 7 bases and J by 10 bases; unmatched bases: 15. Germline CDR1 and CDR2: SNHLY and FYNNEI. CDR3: CASNRQGPRPGSPLHF. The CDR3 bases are TGTGCCAGCAATAGACAGGGGCCCCGACCGGGGTCACCCCTCCACTTT.

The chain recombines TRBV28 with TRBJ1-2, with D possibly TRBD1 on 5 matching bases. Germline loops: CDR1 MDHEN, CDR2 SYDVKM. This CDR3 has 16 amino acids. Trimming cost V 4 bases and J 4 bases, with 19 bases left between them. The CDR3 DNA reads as TGTGCCAGCAGTTCCACCCGGGGGAGAGGTAGCTATGGCTACACCTTC. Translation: CASSSTRGRGSYGYTF.

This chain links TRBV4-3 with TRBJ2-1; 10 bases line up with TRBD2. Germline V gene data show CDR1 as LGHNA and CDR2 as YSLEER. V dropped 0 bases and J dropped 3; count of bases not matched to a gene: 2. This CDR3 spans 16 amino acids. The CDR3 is CASSQDASGGYNEQFF. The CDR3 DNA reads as TGCGCCAGCAGCCAAGACGCTAGCGGGGGCTACAATGAGCAGTTCTTC.

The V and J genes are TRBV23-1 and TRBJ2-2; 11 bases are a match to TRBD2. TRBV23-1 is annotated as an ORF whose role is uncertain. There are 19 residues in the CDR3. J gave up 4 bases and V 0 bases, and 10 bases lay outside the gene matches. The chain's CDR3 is CASSQSRSGRAGSTGELFF. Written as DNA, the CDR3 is TGCGCCAGCAGTCAATCGCGTAGCGGGAGGGCCGGAAGCACCGGGGAGCTGTTTTTT.

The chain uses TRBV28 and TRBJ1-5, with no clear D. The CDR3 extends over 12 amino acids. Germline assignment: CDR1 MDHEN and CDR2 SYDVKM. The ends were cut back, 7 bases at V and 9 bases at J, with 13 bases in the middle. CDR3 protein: CASTTGSRPQHF. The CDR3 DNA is TGTGCCAGCACGACGGGGTCAAGGCCCCAGCATTTT. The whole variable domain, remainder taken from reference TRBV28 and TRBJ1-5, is DVKVTQSSRYLVKRTGEKVFLECVQDMDHENMFWYRQDPGLGLRLIYFSYDVKMKEKGDIPEGYSVSREKKERFSLILESASTNQTSMYLCASTTGSRPQHFGDGTRLSIL.

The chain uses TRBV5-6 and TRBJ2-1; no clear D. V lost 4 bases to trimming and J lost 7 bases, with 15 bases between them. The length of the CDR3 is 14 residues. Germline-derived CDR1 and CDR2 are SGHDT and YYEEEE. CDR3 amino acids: CASSEINLRNEQFF. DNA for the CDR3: TGTGCCAGCAGCGAGATAAATCTGAGGAATGAGCAGTTCTTC.

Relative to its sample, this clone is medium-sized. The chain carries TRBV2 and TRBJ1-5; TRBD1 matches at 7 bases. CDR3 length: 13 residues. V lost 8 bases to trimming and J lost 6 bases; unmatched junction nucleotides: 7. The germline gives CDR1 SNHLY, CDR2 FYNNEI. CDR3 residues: CASLRGSGQPQHF. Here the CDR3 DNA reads TGTGCCAGCCTCAGGGGGTCCGGTCAGCCCCAGCATTTT. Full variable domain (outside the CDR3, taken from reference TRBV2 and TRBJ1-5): EPEVTQTPSHQVTQMGQEVILRCVPISNHLYFYWYRQILGQKVEFLVSFYNNEISEKSEIFDDQFSVERPDGSNFTLKIRSTKLEDSAMYFCASLRGSGQPQHFGDGTRLSIL.

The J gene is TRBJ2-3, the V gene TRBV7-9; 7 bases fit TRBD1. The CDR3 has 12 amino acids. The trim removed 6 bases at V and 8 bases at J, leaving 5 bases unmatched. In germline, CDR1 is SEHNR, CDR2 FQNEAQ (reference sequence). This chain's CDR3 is CASSPDRSTQYF. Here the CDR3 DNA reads TGTGCCAGCAGTCCGGACAGGAGTACGCAGTATTTT.

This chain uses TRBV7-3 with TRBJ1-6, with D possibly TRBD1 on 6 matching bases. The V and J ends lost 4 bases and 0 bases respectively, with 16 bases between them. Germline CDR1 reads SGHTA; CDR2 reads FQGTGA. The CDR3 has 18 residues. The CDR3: CASSSFPGQSSYNSPLHF. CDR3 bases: TGTGCCAGCAGCTCCTTTCCTGGACAGAGCTCCTATAATTCACCCCTCCACTTT.

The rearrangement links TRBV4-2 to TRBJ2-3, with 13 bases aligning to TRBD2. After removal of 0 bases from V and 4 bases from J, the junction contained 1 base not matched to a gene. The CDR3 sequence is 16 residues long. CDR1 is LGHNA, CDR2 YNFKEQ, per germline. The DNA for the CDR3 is TGTGCCAGCAGCCAAGATGGGACTAGCGGGGCAGATACGCAGTATTTT. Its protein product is CASSQDGTSGADTQYF.

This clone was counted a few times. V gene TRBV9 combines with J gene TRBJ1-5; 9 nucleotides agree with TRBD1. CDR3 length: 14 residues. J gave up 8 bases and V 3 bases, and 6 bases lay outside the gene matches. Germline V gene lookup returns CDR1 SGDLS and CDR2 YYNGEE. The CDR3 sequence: CASSATGGLEPQHF. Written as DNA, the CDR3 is TGTGCCAGCAGCGCCACAGGGGGCTTGGAGCCCCAGCATTTT.

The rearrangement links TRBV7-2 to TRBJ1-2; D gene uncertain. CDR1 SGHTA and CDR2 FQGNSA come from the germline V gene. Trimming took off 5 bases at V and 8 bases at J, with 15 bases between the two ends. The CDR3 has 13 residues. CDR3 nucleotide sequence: TGTGCCAGCAGCGGGCTGCTTAGCTTCGGCTACACCTTC. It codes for CASSGLLSFGYTF.

The CDR3 nucleotides read TGTGCCAGCAGTGAAGTAGAGACAGGACGAAATCAGCCCCAGCATTTT. Amino acids: CASSEVETGRNQPQHF. This rearrangement joins TRBV6-1 to TRBJ1-5; D may be TRBD1 (6 bases). The V gene lost 1 base and the J gene lost 4 bases, with 14 bases spanning the gap. The germline gives CDR1 MNHNS, CDR2 SASEGT. This CDR3 is built from 16 residues.

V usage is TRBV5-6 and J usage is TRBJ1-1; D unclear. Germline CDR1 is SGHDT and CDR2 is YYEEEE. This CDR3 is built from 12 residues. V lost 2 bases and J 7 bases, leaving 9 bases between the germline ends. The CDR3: CASSFSRDEAFF. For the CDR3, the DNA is TGTGCCAGCAGCTTCAGTAGGGATGAAGCTTTCTTT.

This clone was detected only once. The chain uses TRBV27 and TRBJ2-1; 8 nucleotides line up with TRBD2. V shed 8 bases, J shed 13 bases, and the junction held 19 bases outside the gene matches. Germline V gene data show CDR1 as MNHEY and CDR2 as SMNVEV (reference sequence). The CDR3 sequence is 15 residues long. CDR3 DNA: TGTGCCAGCTCGTCCTTTGGGGACGCAGCGGGGGTACAGTTCTTC. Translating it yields CASSSFGDAAGVQFF.

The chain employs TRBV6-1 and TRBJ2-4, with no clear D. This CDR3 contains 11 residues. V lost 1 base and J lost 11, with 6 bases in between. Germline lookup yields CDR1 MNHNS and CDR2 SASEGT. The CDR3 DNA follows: TGTGCCAGCAGTGAAGTAGGGTTTCAGTACTTC. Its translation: CASSEVGFQYF.

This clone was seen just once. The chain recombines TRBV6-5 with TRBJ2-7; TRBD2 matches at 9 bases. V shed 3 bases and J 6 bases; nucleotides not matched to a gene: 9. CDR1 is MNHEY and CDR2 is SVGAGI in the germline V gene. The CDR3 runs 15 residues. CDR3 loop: CASSYSQAGGSEQYF. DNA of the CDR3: TGTGCCAGCAGTTATTCTCAAGCGGGAGGATCCGAGCAGTACTTC.

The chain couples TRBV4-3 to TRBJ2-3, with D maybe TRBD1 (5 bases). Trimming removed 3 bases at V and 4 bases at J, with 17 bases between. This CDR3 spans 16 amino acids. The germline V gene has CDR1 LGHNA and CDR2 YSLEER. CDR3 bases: TGCGCCAGCAGCCAGGCCAGGGCTGGTGGTGCAGATACGCAGTATTTT. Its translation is CASSQARAGGADTQYF.